Listed below are T cell receptor beta chains from one sample, sequenced in a study of T cell repertoires in cytomegalovirus infection. Their cognate antigens are unknown. In TCRdb, the reads were re-called with MiXCR into one record per CDR3 protein. The profile shows some 110,000 distinct CDR3 sequences, over 9.5% of them singletons. The sequenced material came from PBMCs, sequenced either directly or after in vitro stimulation (not recorded which). These receptor sequences come from a human donor in good health (CMV status not recorded). Some clones in this sample may be carry-over from other donors' samples. The CDR3 runs from the conserved cysteine through the conserved F or W. The D gene is left open where the match is weak. Size values are once, few and many counts, or a class for expanded clones, and some rows have none.

many,TRBV7-2,TRBJ2-7,NA,CASSTGQAGTRGYEQYF,TGTGCCAGCAGCACGGGACAGGCCGGGACTAGGGGCTACGAGCAGTACTTC
many,TRBV6-5,TRBJ2-1,TRBD2,CASSGLGSNEQFF,TGTGCCAGCAGTGGACTAGGTTCCAATGAGCAGTTCTTC
many,TRBV7-8,TRBJ2-5,NA,CASITTRAGETQYF,TGTGCCAGCATCACGACTAGAGCTGGGGAGACCCAGTACTTC
many,TRBV6-1,TRBJ1-5,NA,CATAARTVNQPQHF,TGTGCCACCGCAGCAAGGACAGTCAATCAGCCCCAGCATTTT
few,TRBV20-1,TRBJ2-7,TRBD2,CSAYSGSSYEQYF,TGCAGTGCTTACAGCGGGAGCTCCTACGAGCAGTACTTC
many,TRBV6-2/TRBV6-3,TRBJ1-2,TRBD1,CASRRIDREGYGYTF,TGTGCCAGCAGGCGGATCGACAGGGAGGGCTATGGCTACACCTTC
many,TRBV6-6,TRBJ2-1,TRBD2,CASSYAGVGQFF,TGTGCCAGCAGTTACGCGGGAGTGGGGCAGTTCTTC
NA,TRBV12-3/TRBV12-4,TRBJ1-1,NA,CASSPITPGFNTEAFF,TGTGCCAGCAGTCCCATAACTCCGGGATTTAACACTGAAGCTTTCTTT
few,TRBV5-1,TRBJ2-1,TRBD2,CASSSGAGVRLAGYNEQFF,TGCGCCAGCAGCAGTGGGGCAGGGGTAAGGCTAGCGGGATACAATGAGCAGTTCTTC
NA,TRBV28,TRBJ2-1,TRBD2,CASSPSGSDNEQFF,TGTGCCAGCAGTCCTAGCGGGAGTGACAATGAGCAGTTCTTC
NA,TRBV2,TRBJ1-5,NA,CASSEVQGKTQHF,TGTGCCAGCAGTGAAGTGCAGGGGAAGACCCAGCATTTT
NA,TRBV6-5,TRBJ2-7,TRBD1,CASSLRQGGYEQYF,TGTGCCAGCAGTCTAAGACAGGGGGGATACGAGCAGTACTTC
many,TRBV6-2/TRBV6-3,TRBJ2-2,NA,CASSFRALNTGELFF,TGTGCCAGCAGTTTCCGGGCCTTGAACACCGGGGAGCTGTTTTTT
few,TRBV12-3/TRBV12-4,TRBJ1-3,NA,CASSFERGTIYF,TGTGCCAGCAGTTTTGAAAGGGGCACCATATATTTT
few,TRBV7-9,TRBJ1-1,TRBD1,CASSSTGGTSTEAFF,TGTGCCAGCAGCTCCACAGGGGGAACGAGCACTGAAGCTTTCTTT
many,TRBV2,TRBJ2-1,NA,CAILTRIGLNEQFF,TGTGCCATTTTGACGAGAATCGGGTTGAATGAGCAGTTCTTC
many,TRBV5-1,TRBJ2-1,TRBD1,CASSFGQGAGEQFF,TGCGCCAGCAGCTTTGGACAGGGGGCAGGTGAGCAGTTCTTC
few,TRBV10-3,TRBJ2-3,NA,CAIGQITDTQYF,TGTGCCATCGGACAGATCACAGATACGCAGTATTTT
many,TRBV20-1,TRBJ2-1,NA,CSASPAKPNNEQFF,TGCAGTGCTAGCCCGGCCAAACCAAACAATGAGCAGTTCTTC
NA,TRBV24-1,TRBJ2-1,TRBD2,CATSEASGPAYNEQFF,TGTGCCACCAGTGAGGCTAGCGGGCCCGCCTACAATGAGCAGTTCTTC